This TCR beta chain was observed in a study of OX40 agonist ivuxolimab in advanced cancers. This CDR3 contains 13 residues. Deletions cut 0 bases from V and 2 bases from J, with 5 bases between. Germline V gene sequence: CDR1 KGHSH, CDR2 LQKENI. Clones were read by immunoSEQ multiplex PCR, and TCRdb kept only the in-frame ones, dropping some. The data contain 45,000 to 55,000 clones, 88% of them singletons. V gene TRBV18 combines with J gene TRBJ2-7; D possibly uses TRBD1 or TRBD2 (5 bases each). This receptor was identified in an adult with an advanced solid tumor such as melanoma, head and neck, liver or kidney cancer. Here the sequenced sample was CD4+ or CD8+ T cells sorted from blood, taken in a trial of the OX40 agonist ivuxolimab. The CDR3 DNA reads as TGTGCCAGCTCACCACCGGGGGCCTACGAGCAGTACTTC. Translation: CASSPPGAYEQYF. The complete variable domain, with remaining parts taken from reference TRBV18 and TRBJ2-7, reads NAGVMQNPRHLVRRRGQEARLRCSPMKGHSHVYWYRQLPEEGLKFMVYLQKENIIDESGMPKERFSAEFPKEGPSILRIQQVVRGDSAAYFCASSPPGAYEQYFGPGTRLTVT.